Listed here is a single TCR beta chain. These data belong to a study of cytomegalovirus exposure and HLA in healthy donors. CDR3 length: 14 residues. V lost 1 base to trimming and J lost 4 bases, with 10 bases between them. Germline V gene data show CDR1 as SGHTA and CDR2 as FQGNSA. PCR was performed using 60 Vbeta and 13 Jbeta primers. Sequenced by immunoSEQ multiplex PCR; TCRdb stores in-frame clones only, minus some. This table holds approximately 130,000 clones, around 83% found once. The TCR comes from a girl aged 2-10 years in good health and CMV-seronegative. V and J are TRBV7-2 and TRBJ1-2; a weak D match, TRBD1 (6 bases). Sequencing used PBMCs. The CDR3 DNA reads TGTGCCAGCAGCTTAGGAGGGGGACCCTATGGCTACACCTTC. Residues: CASSLGGGPYGYTF.